Listed below are T cell receptor beta chains from one sample, sequenced in a study of T cell repertoires in cytomegalovirus infection. The antigens of these receptors remain unknown. TCRdb itself ran the reads through MiXCR, one entry per CDR3 protein. This sample has hundreds of thousands of distinct CDR3 sequences, with approximately 29% found just once. The sequenced sample was cultured CD8+ T cells from PBMCs, obtained from culture after CMV antigen stimulation. These receptors originate from a human donor in good health (CMV status not recorded). Some clones in this sample may be carry-over from other donors' samples. Both conserved end residues are part of each CDR3. Each record gives: J gene, D gene, clone size, V gene, CDR3 DNA, CDR3 protein. A D gene is named only where the DNA matches it firmly. Clone size is stated in some rows and not others, as once, few, many or a class when expanded.

TRBJ2-1	.	few	TRBV7-9	TGTGCCAGCAGCCCACCCCGAGACCGACACAATGAGCAGTTCTTC	CASSPPRDRHNEQFF
TRBJ2-7	TRBD1	few	TRBV6-5	TGTGCCAGCAGTCACCCGGGACAGGGTGGCGAGCAGTACTTC	CASSHPGQGGEQYF
TRBJ1-1	.	.	TRBV12-3/TRBV12-4	TGTGCCAGCACCCGAACGGTGTCTGAAGCTTTCTTT	CASTRTVSEAFF
TRBJ2-2	TRBD1	many	TRBV6-1	TGTGCCAGCAGCTTCGGACAGGGGGCCGGTACCGGGGAGCTGTTTTTT	CASSFGQGAGTGELFF
TRBJ2-3	.	.	TRBV13	TGTGCCAGCAGCTTTACAGGGACACGGTTGAGCACAGATACGCAGTATTTT	CASSFTGTRLSTDTQYF
TRBJ2-1	.	few	TRBV6-5	TGTGCCAGCAGTTACTCGAAGTTGTACAATGAGCAGTTCTTC	CASSYSKLYNEQFF
TRBJ1-2	TRBD1	many	TRBV7-9	TGTGCCAGCAGCTTCCCGTACAGGGGGCAAGGTGGCTACACCTTC	CASSFPYRGQGGYTF
TRBJ1-2	.	.	TRBV7-3	TGTGCCAGCAGCTTAGAGGAAGGACGCCTTGCGGGCTACACCTTC	CASSLEEGRLAGYTF
TRBJ2-1	.	many	TRBV5-5	TGTGCCAGCAGCCAGCGTGGCAGTCTTTACAATGAGCAGTTCTTC	CASSQRGSLYNEQFF
TRBJ2-7	.	few	TRBV10-2	TGCGCCAGCAGTGAGGGAATCGCCTACGAGCAGTACTTC	CASSEGIAYEQYF
TRBJ2-7	.	.	TRBV5-3	TGTGCCAGCAGCTTGGTACAGGCTAACTCCTACGAGCAGTACTTC	CASSLVQANSYEQYF
TRBJ2-6	.	.	TRBV4-3	TGCGCCAGCAGCCACGCCGTGGACTGGACTGGGGCCAACGTCCTGACTTTC	CASSHAVDWTGANVLTF
TRBJ2-3	TRBD2	.	TRBV10-3	TGTGCCATCAGTGAGTTAGGACTAGCGGGGGGCCTCAGCACAGATACGCAGTATTTT	CAISELGLAGGLSTDTQYF
TRBJ1-1	.	.	TRBV6-2/TRBV6-3	TGTGCCAGCAGTTGGGGGCTTACTGAAGCTTTCTTT	CASSWGLTEAFF
TRBJ2-2	.	.	TRBV11-3	TGTGCCAGCAGCTTAGGACTAGTGGGGTACACCGGGGAGCTGTTTTTT	CASSLGLVGYTGELFF
TRBJ2-1	TRBD2	.	TRBV29-1	TGCAGCGTTGGGGGGGGTAGCTCCTACAATGAGCAGTTCTTC	CSVGGGSSYNEQFF
TRBJ2-1	.	.	TRBV19	TGTGCCAGTAGTCCGAGTCGGGTGACAGGGAGGTACAATGAGCAGTTCTTC	CASSPSRVTGRYNEQFF
TRBJ2-7	TRBD2	.	TRBV7-2	TGTGCCAGCAGCTACGGACTAGCGGGGACCTACGAGCAGTACTTC	CASSYGLAGTYEQYF
TRBJ2-7	TRBD2	.	TRBV27	TGTGCCAGCAGTTTTATTGCGGGGGACTACGAGCAGTACTTC	CASSFIAGDYEQYF
TRBJ2-5	.	.	TRBV6-5	TGTGCCAGCAGTTACTCGTTTTCGGGAGAGACCCAGTACTTC	CASSYSFSGETQYF
TRBJ1-5	.	.	TRBV7-9	TGTGCCAGCAGCTCCGACATCTATAGCAATCAGCCCCAGCATTTT	CASSSDIYSNQPQHF
TRBJ2-1	.	many	TRBV4-1	TGTGCCAGCAGCCAGGGAGATGAGCAGTTCTTC	CASSQGDEQFF
TRBJ2-1	.	.	TRBV7-4	TGTGCCAGCAGCTTAGCGAGCCCGAGCAATGAGCAGTTCTTC	CASSLASPSNEQFF
TRBJ2-2	.	.	TRBV7-6	TGTGCCAACAGCTCCCCGGCGGACACCGGGGAGCTGTTTTTT	CANSSPADTGELFF
TRBJ2-7	TRBD1	many	TRBV7-8	TGTGCCAGCAGCTTAGTCCGGACAGGGGGCTACGAGCAGTACTTC	CASSLVRTGGYEQYF
TRBJ1-2	.	.	TRBV29-1	TGCAGCGTTGAGCTGGGTGGGGCAGAATTACGAAACTATGGCTACACCTTC	CSVELGGAELRNYGYTF
TRBJ1-1	.	.	TRBV7-3	TGTGCCAGCAGCCAGACAGTTGAAGCTTTCTTT	CASSQTVEAFF
TRBJ1-4	.	.	TRBV6-1	TGTGCCAGCAGTGAAGCCGCCGGGGCAGCTAATGAAAAACTGTTTTTT	CASSEAAGAANEKLFF
TRBJ2-5	TRBD1	many	TRBV7-6	TGTGCCAGCAGCTCCCGGGACAGACAAGAGACCCAGTACTTC	CASSSRDRQETQYF
TRBJ2-4	TRBD2	.	TRBV15	TGTGCCAGCTCCCGAGCGGGGGGGCAGGAAAACATTCAGTACTTC	CASSRAGGQENIQYF
TRBJ1-6	.	many	TRBV7-2	TGTGCCAGCACCGTTCCAGACGGGGGAATTTCACCCCTCCACTTT	CASTVPDGGISPLHF
TRBJ2-2	.	few	TRBV15	TGTGCCACCAGCAGAGAGAGGACCGGGGAGCTGTTTTTT	CATSRERTGELFF
TRBJ2-3	.	few	TRBV7-3	TGTGCCAGCAGCCCCATCGGGTACACAGATACGCAGTATTTT	CASSPIGYTDTQYF
TRBJ2-3	TRBD1	many	TRBV7-2	TGTGCCAGCAGCTTAGGGTACGACAGGGGGTTTGCAGATACGCAGTATTTT	CASSLGYDRGFADTQYF
TRBJ1-2	TRBD1	.	TRBV4-1	TGCGCCAACAGCCAAGAAATGGGGACAGTACTCTATGGCTACACCTTC	CANSQEMGTVLYGYTF